This T cell receptor (beta chain) was recovered during a study of shared clonotypes between healthy human individuals. Study in general: For every donor, three CD4 naive, three CD4 memory, two CD8 naive and one CD8 memory plates were used.

The assay was immunoSEQ multiplex PCR, and TCRdb's table has in-frame clones only and misses some. The table records about 1,500,000 clones, around 95% of them present only once. The CDR3 covers 19 residues. V shed 2 bases, J shed 2 bases, and the junction held 16 bases outside the gene matches. The germline V gene encodes CDR1 MGHRA and CDR2 YSYEKL. The chain uses TRBV4-1 and TRBJ2-3, with 7 bases lining up with TRBD2. This sequence originates from a man younger than 40 in good health. Sequenced sample: naive CD4+ T cells sorted from blood. Subset of the sample: CD45RA+ positively selected. Here the CDR3 DNA reads TGCGCCAGCAGCCAAAAGTTATCTACTAGCGAGGAAAACACAGATACGCAGTATTTT. It translates to CASSQKLSTSEENTDTQYF.